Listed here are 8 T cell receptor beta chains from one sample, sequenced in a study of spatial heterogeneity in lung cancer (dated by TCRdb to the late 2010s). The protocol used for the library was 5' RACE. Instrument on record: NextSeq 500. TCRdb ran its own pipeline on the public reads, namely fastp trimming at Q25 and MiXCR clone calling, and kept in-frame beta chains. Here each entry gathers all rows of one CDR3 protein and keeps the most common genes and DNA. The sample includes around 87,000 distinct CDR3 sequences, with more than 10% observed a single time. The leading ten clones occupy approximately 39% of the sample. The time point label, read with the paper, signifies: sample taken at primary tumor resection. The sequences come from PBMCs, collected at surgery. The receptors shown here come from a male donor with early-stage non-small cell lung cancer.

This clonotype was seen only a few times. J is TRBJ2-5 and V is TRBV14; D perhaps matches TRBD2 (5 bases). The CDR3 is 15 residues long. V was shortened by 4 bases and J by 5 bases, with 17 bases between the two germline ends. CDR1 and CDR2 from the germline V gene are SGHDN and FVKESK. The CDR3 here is CASSRNLYGGETQYF. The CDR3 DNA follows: TGTGCCAGCAGCCGAAACCTCTATGGCGGGGAGACCCAGTACTTC.

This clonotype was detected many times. CDR3 amino acids: CASSLGSGPYNEQFF. CDR3 sequence (DNA): TGTGCCAGCAGTTTAGGAAGCGGGCCGTACAATGAGCAGTTCTTC. The chain employs TRBV27 and TRBJ2-1; tentative D call: TRBD2 (6 bases). The germline gives CDR1 MNHEY, CDR2 SMNVEV (reference sequence). Trimming took 2 bases from V and 4 from J, leaving 12 bases between them. CDR3 length equals 15 residues.

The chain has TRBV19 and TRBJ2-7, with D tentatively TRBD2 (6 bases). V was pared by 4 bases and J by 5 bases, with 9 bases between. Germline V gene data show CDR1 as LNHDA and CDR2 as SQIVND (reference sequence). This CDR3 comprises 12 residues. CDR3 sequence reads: CASSKEGHEQYF. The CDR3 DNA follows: TGTGCCAGTAGTAAGGAGGGCCACGAGCAGTACTTC. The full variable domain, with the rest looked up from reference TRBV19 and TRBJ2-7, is DGGITQSPKYLFRKEGQNVTLSCEQNLNHDAMYWYRQDPGQGLRLIYYSQIVNDFQKGDIAEGYSVSREKKESFPLTVTSAQKNPTAFYLCASSKEGHEQYFGPGTRLTVT.

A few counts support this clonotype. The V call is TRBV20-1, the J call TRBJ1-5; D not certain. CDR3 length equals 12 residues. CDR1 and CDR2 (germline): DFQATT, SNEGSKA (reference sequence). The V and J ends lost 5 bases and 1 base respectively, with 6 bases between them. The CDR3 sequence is CSADGSNQPQHF. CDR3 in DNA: TGCAGTGCTGACGGCAGCAATCAGCCCCAGCATTTT.

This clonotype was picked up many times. This chain's CDR3 is CATTGQETTEAFF. CDR3 sequence (DNA): TGTGCCACCACCGGACAGGAGACCACTGAAGCTTTCTTT. The V call is TRBV24-1, the J call TRBJ1-1; 7 nucleotides line up with TRBD1. The CDR3 is 13 residues long. Germline assignment: CDR1 KGHDR and CDR2 SFDVKD. V was clipped by 8 bases and J by 4 bases; unmatched bases: 6.

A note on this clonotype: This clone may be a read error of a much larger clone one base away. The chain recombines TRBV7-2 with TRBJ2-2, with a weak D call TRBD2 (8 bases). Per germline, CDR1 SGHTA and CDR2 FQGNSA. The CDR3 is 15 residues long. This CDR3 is CASSSPGGGTGEPFF. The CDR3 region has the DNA TGTGCCAGCAGCTCCCCGGGAGGGGGCACCGGGGAGCCGTTTTTT.

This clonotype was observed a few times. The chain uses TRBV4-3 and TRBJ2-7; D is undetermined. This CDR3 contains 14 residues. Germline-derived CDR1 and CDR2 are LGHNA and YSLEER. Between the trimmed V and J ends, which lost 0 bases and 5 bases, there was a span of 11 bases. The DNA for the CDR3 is TGCGCCAGCAGCCAAGACCTCCCCCGGGACGAGCAGTACTTC. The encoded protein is CASSQDLPRDEQYF.

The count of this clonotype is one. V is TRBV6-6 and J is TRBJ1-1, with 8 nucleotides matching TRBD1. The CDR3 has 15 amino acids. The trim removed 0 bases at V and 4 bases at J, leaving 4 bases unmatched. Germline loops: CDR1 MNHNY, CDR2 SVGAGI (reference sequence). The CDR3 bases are TGTGCCAGCAGTTACTCTGGACAGGGCGGCACTGAAGCTTTCTTT. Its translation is CASSYSGQGGTEAFF.